Reported below is one TCR beta chain. Its target is not known. The CDR3 runs to 15 residues. CDR1 and CDR2 (germline): MDHEN, SYDVKM. Trimming at V came to 6 bases and at J to 6 bases, leaving 7 bases not matched to a gene. The data were produced by immunoSEQ multiplex PCR, yet TCRdb's version contains in-frame clones alone and is incomplete. Here the sample spans roughly 9,800 clones, more than 75% being singletons. The time point: recipient sample about 28 days before transplant, after cytoreduction. This record belongs to a study of T cell clonotyping in hematopoietic cell transplantation. Findings of the study overall: Broader posttransplant TCR repertoire diversity was predicted by graft donor and pretransplant recipient Inverse Simpson Index values.

This rearrangement joins TRBV28 to TRBJ1-5, with TRBD1 matching 11 bases. The sequencing used peripheral blood mononuclear cells, collected before stem cell transplant. This receptor was obtained from a woman aged 50 to 60 with chronic myeloid leukemia. Some clones in this sample may be carry-over from other donors' samples. The CDR3, as DNA: TGTGCCAGCAGAAGGACAGGGGGCTTCTCTCAGCCCCAGCATTTT. Protein: CASRRTGGFSQPQHF.